Sequencing of this T cell receptor (beta chain) was carried out in a study of blood T cell repertoires in COVID-19. The wider study: The origin of the acute and convalescent COVID-19 samples was the United States, Italy and Spain. Sources were T cells, B-cell-depleted T cells, or PBMCs; the material itself was cDNA or gDNA.

Germline loops: CDR1 SNHLY, CDR2 FYNNEI. CDR3 length equals 13 residues. Trimming left V 3 bases short and J 7 bases short, with 7 bases between. In the study's own analysis: The assay estimated nucleated cells by amplifying reference gene primers. Some clones are missing from TCRdb's copy, which holds only in-frame ones; the method was immunoSEQ multiplex PCR. That table gives V, J and clone size, and the DNA gave D and trimming. This table holds about 120,000 clones, about four fifths found once. The sample was peripheral blood. This chain connects TRBV2 to TRBJ1-6, with D uncertain. The TCR comes from a man aged 55 to 69 with active or convalescent COVID-19. CDR3 coding DNA: TGTGCCAGCAGTGATATCCGGAATTCACCCCTCCACTTT. Translating it yields CASSDIRNSPLHF. Drawing the rest from reference TRBV2 and TRBJ1-6, the complete variable domain is EPEVTQTPSHQVTQMGQEVILRCVPISNHLYFYWYRQILGQKVEFLVSFYNNEISEKSEIFDDQFSVERPDGSNFTLKIRSTKLEDSAMYFCASSDIRNSPLHFGNGTRLTVT.